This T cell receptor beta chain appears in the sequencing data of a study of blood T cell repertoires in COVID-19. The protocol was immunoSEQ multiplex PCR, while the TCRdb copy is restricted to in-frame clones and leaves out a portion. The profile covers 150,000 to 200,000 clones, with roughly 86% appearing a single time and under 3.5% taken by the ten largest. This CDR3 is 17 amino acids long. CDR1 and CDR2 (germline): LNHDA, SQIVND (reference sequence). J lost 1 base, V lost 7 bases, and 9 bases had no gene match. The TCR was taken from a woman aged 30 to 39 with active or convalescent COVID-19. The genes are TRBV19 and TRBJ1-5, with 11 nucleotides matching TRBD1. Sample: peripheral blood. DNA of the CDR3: TGTGCCAGTAAGCCAAGGACAGGGGGCGAGAGCAATCAGCCCCAGCATTTT. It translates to CASKPRTGGESNQPQHF.